Below, 6 T cell receptor beta chains from the same sample are listed, as sequenced in a study of T-cell memory formation after mild COVID-19. Each CDR3 protein is one row after TCRdb ran MiXCR on the 5' RACE reads. Of roughly 160,000 distinct CDR3 sequences in the sample, roughly 10% were seen once. The sample was PBMCs or a T cell subset sorted from them (not recorded which). Every receptor here comes from a man younger than 35 who had mild COVID-19 (a few samples of this study predate the infection). Cell type and time point are not known.

This clonotype was seen only a few times. The chain is built from TRBV7-3 and TRBJ2-1, with unresolved D. CDR1 is SGHTA and CDR2 is FQGTGA in the germline V gene. The CDR3 length is 13 residues. V gave up 5 bases and J gave up 9 bases, with 14 bases separating them. CDR3: CASSPVYQVEQFF. CDR3 nucleotide sequence: TGTGCCAGCAGCCCCGTTTATCAGGTTGAGCAGTTCTTC.

The V and J genes are TRBV7-2 and TRBJ2-2; D remains ambiguous. The V end was cut by 3 bases, the J end by 1 base, with 9 bases between. Germline V CDR1 and CDR2: SGHTA, FQGNSA. The CDR3 sequence is 15 residues long. In nucleotides, the CDR3 is TGTGCCAGCAGCTTTACGGGCTTGAACACCGGGGAGCTGTTTTTT. This translates into CASSFTGLNTGELFF.

The chain is built from TRBV12-3 or TRBV12-4 and TRBJ2-3, with D perhaps TRBD2 (6 bases). CDR3 length: 15 amino acids. The V and J ends lost 3 bases and 2 bases respectively, with 12 bases between them. The CDR3 nucleotides are TGTGCCAGCAGTTTCTGGGCGGGGTTCACAGATACGCAGTATTTT. Protein product: CASSFWAGFTDTQYF.

This clonotype was seen at least ten times. This chain connects TRBV29-1 to TRBJ2-3, with D possibly matching TRBD2 (5 bases). Trimming took 4 bases from V and 6 from J, leaving 14 bases between them. This CDR3 has 13 amino acids. Per germline, CDR1 SQVTM and CDR2 ANQGSEA. CDR3 loop: CSVAPAARDTQYF. The CDR3, as DNA: TGCAGCGTTGCCCCAGCGGCTCGGGATACGCAGTATTTT.

The V and J genes are TRBV20-1 and TRBJ2-2, with 9 bases fitting TRBD2. The length of the CDR3 is 14 residues. The germline V gene encodes CDR1 DFQATT and CDR2 SNEGSKA (reference sequence). Germline trimming cut 5 bases from V and 6 bases from J; bases unmatched to any gene: 7. The CDR3 DNA follows: TGCAGTGCTGCCGGGACTAGCCGACCCGGGGAGCTGTTTTTT. Its translation is CSAAGTSRPGELFF.

This clonotype was counted between two and nine times. J is TRBJ2-3 and V is TRBV9; 7 positions agree with TRBD2. The CDR3 contains 15 residues. The J segment lost 0 bases and the V segment lost 7 bases, leaving 8 bases of the junction unmatched. In germline, CDR1 is SGDLS, CDR2 YYNGEE. CDR3 DNA: TGTGCCAGCTCGTTAAGCGGGGCTAGCACAGATACGCAGTATTTT. Its protein product is CASSLSGASTDTQYF.